This T cell receptor (beta chain) was identified during a study of PD-1 blockade in classical Hodgkin lymphoma. Study background: Patients in the cohort were put on intravenous nivolumab, 3 mg/kg every 2 weeks.

Overall study results and limits: Possibly reflecting disease activity or prior therapy, repertoire differences have causes that remain undefined.

Time point in this sample: cycle 4 day 1 (C4D1), after less than 7 weeks of nivolumab. There was relapse after autologous stem cell transplantation in every patient, and there was variation in brentuximab vedotin exposure. Relapsed/refractory classical Hodgkin lymphoma patients had complete, partial or progressive responses. In regard to this clone: Its specificity is not known.

Assay: immunoSEQ multiplex PCR; the TCRdb copy retains only in-frame clones and omits some. The sample lists 25,000 to 40,000 clones, about four fifths occurring once. The sample here was peripheral blood mononuclear cells (PBMCs), taken before the fourth cycle of nivolumab. The TCR sequence derives from a human donor with classical Hodgkin lymphoma.

The CDR3 reads CASSQDSHMNTEAFF. The CDR3 coding sequence is TGCGCCAGCAGCCAGGACAGCCACATGAACACTGAAGCTTTCTTT. The V call is TRBV5-1, the J call TRBJ1-1, with D perhaps matching TRBD1 (6 bases). From germline, CDR1 is SGHRS and CDR2 YFSETQ. This CDR3 is 15 amino acids long. The V and J ends lost 4 bases and 0 bases respectively, with 13 bases between them.